Presented here are 10 T cell receptor beta chains from one specimen sequenced in a study of T cells in Graves' hyperthyroidism and ophthalmopathy. RNA transcripts were the template for amplifying TCR beta CDR3 regions. A first-round RT-PCR of the TCR CDR3 used the HTBI primer set. Each CDR3 protein gets one entry after TCRdb re-called the multiplex PCR reads with MiXCR. The sample yields under 350,000 distinct CDR3 sequences, roughly 15% seen once. Sequencing was carried out using blood. The receptors stem from a woman between 40 and 55 years old with Graves' hyperthyroidism.

This rearrangement joins TRBV7-9 to TRBJ1-4; no reliable D call. Trimming pared 1 base from V and 7 bases from J, leaving 4 bases between. Germline CDR1 SEHNR, CDR2 FQNEAQ (reference sequence). The CDR3 is 12 amino acids. CDR3 amino acids: CASSLDFEKLFF. The CDR3 nucleotides read TGTGCCAGCAGCTTAGATTTTGAAAAACTGTTTTTT.

This chain uses TRBV7-9 with TRBJ2-1; no reliable D call. Germline lookup yields CDR1 SEHNR and CDR2 FQNEAQ (reference sequence). Trimming shortened V by 2 bases and J by 7 bases, and 12 bases separated the two germline ends. The CDR3 is 14 residues long. CDR3 coding DNA: TGTGCCAGCAGCTTAAAGGAAGGGAAGAATGAGCAGTTCTTC. It translates to CASSLKEGKNEQFF.

This clonotype was seen many times. V is TRBV28 and J is TRBJ2-3; 7 bases align to TRBD2. V lost 10 bases and J lost 2; bases outside the gene matches: 6. Germline lookup yields CDR1 MDHEN and CDR2 SYDVKM. The CDR3 covers 13 residues. CDR3 sequence reads: CATQRDLTDTQYF. The DNA for the CDR3 is TGTGCCACCCAGCGGGACCTCACAGATACGCAGTATTTT.

As for this clonotype: This clone may be a read error of a much larger clone one base away. This chain joins TRBV7-2 and TRBJ2-1; D remains ambiguous. Germline V gene data show CDR1 as SGHTA and CDR2 as FQGNSA. This CDR3 has 16 residues. The CDR3 loop is CAGSLSPPRSYNEQFF. CDR3 bases: TGTGCCGGCAGCTTATCCCCCCCACGCTCCTACAATGAGCAGTTCTTC.

With respect to this clonotype: This may arise from a read error, as a much more abundant clone is one base away. The chain employs TRBV3-1 and TRBJ2-3; D is uncertain. Germline V gives CDR1 LGHDT, CDR2 YNNKEL (reference sequence). The CDR3 extends over 13 amino acids. In nucleotides, the CDR3 is TGTGCCAGCAGCCCCTCCGTCACAGATACGCGGTATTTT. Protein: CASSPSVTDTRYF.

The chain uses TRBV7-9 and TRBJ1-1; no firm D call. The CDR3 runs to 12 residues. Between the trimmed V and J ends, which lost 5 bases and 7 bases, there was a span of 11 bases. Per the germline V gene, CDR1 is SEHNR and CDR2 is FQNEAQ (reference sequence). CDR3 sequence reads: CASSPEALEAFF. For the CDR3, the DNA is TGTGCCAGCAGCCCCGAGGCACTTGAAGCTTTCTTT.

This clonotype has ten or more counts. V and J are TRBV6-2 or TRBV6-3 and TRBJ1-5; D not certain. Germline-derived CDR1 and CDR2 are MNHEY and SVGEGT. Trimming left V 0 bases short and J 4 bases short, with 10 bases between. This CDR3 has 15 residues. The CDR3 DNA follows: TGTGCCAGCAGTTACTCGATATTGCCTAATCAGCCCCAGCATTTT. Protein product: CASSYSILPNQPQHF.

In its sample, this clonotype was seen many times. This sequence joins TRBV20-1 and TRBJ1-1, with no clear D. Germline CDR1 DFQATT, CDR2 SNEGSKA (reference sequence). V lost 0 bases and J 3 bases, leaving 8 bases between the germline ends. The CDR3 runs to 13 residues. The CDR3 DNA reads as TGCAGTGCTAGAGAAGGGATCTACACTGAAGCTTTCTTT. Translation gives CSAREGIYTEAFF.

This clonotype was seen a handful of times. The V call is TRBV12-3 or TRBV12-4, the J call TRBJ2-7; D not certain. Trimming left V 1 base short and J 9 bases short, with 13 bases between. The CDR3 extends over 13 amino acids. Here the CDR3 DNA reads TGTGCCAGCAGTTTAGGGTCGCCGTCCCTGCAGTACTTC. Its protein product is CASSLGSPSLQYF.

The chain couples TRBV4-2 to TRBJ2-5, with D perhaps assigned TRBD1 or TRBD2 (5 bases each). Germline V gene sequence: CDR1 LGHNA, CDR2 YNFKEQ. Trimming left V 0 bases short and J 5 bases short, with 13 bases between. The CDR3 spans 15 residues. The chain's CDR3 is CASSQDSGRTETQYF. The CDR3 nucleotides read TGTGCCAGCAGCCAAGATTCGGGGCGAACGGAGACCCAGTACTTC.